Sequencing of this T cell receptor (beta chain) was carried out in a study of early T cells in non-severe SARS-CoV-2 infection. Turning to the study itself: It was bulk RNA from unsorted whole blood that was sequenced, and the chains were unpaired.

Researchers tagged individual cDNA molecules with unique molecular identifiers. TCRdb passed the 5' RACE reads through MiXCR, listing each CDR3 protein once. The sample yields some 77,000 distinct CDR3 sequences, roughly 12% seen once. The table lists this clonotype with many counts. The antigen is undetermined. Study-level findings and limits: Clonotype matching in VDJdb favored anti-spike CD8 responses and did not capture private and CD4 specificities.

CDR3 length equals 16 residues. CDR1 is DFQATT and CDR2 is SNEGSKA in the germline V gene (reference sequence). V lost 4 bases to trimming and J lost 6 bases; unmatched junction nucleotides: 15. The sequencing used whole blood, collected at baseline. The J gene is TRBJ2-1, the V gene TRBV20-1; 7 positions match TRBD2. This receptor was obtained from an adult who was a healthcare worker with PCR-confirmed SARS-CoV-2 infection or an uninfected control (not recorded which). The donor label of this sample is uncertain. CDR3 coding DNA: TGCAGTGCTAATCCGGGGGGACGGTTTACCTTCAATGAGCAGTTCTTC. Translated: CSANPGGRFTFNEQFF.